This T cell receptor (beta chain) was identified in a study of OX40 agonist ivuxolimab in advanced cancers. This CDR3 comprises 16 residues. Germline V CDR1 and CDR2: SEHNR, FQNEAQ (reference sequence). V was clipped by 0 bases and J by 4 bases, with 15 bases between them. This clone was seen only a few times. Produced via immunoSEQ multiplex PCR; TCRdb's table is partial and in-frame only. The table lists around 76,000 clones, 65% to 90% of them singletons. The chain uses TRBV7-9 and TRBJ1-2, with a weak D call TRBD1 (5 bases). The sample here was CD4+ or CD8+ T cells sorted from blood, taken in a trial of the OX40 agonist ivuxolimab. This sequence was found in an adult with an advanced solid tumor such as melanoma, head and neck, liver or kidney cancer. The CDR3 DNA sequence: TGTGCCAGCAGCTTAGCGCCACCGACAGCAAGCTATGGCTACACCTTC. Translation gives CASSLAPPTASYGYTF. The whole variable domain, remainder taken from reference TRBV7-9 and TRBJ1-2, is DTGVSQNPRHKITKRGQNVTFRCDPISEHNRLYWYRQTLGQGPEFLTYFQNEAQLEKSRLLSDRFSAERPKGSFSTLEIQRTEQGDSAMYLCASSLAPPTASYGYTFGSGTRLTVV.